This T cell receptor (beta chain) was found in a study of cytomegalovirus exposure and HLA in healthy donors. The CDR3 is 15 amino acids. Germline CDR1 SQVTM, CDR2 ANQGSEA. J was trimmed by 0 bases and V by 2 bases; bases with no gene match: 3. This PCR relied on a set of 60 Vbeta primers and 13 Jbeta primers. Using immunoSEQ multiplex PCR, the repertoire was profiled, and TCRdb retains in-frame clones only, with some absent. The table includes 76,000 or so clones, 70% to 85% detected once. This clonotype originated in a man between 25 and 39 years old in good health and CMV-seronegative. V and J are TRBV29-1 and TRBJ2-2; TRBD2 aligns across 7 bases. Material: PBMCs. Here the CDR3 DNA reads TGCAGCGTTGAATCGGGAGGTGCGAACACCGGGGAGCTGTTTTTT. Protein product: CSVESGGANTGELFF.